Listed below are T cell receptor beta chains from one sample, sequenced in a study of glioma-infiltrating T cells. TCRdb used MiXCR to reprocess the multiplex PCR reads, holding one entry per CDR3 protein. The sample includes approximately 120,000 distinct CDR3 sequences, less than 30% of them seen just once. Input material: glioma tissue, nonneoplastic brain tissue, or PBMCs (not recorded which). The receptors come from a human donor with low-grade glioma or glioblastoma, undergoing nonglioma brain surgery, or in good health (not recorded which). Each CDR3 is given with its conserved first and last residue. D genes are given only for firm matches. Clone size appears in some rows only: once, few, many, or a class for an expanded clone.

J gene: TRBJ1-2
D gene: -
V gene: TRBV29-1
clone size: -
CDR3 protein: CSVYTYGYTF
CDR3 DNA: TGCAGCGTATATACCTATGGCTACACCTTC

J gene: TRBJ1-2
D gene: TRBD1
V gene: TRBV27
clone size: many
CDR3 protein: CASRPGGSYGYTF
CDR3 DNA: TGTGCCAGCCGCCCAGGGGGCTCCTATGGCTACACCTTC

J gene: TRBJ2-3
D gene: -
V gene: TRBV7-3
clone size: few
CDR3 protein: CASSLIPAPSTDTQYF
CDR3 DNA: TGTGCCAGCAGCTTAATTCCAGCGCCTAGCACAGATACGCAGTATTTT

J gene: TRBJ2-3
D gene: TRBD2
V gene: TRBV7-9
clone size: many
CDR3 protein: CASSLSGGTDTQYF
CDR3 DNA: TGTGCCAGCAGCCTGAGCGGGGGTACAGATACGCAGTATTTT

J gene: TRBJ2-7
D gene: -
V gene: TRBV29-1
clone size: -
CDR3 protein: CNVTGSSYEQYF
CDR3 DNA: TGCAACGTTACAGGGTCTTCCTACGAGCAGTACTTC

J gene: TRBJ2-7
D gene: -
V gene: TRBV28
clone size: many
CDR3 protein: CASSPTGSREQYF
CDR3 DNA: TGTGCCAGCAGTCCGACAGGCTCACGCGAGCAGTACTTC

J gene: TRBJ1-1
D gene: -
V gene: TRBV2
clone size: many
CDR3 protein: CASSEEGGIMTEAFF
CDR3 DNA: TGTGCCAGCAGTGAAGAGGGGGGAATAATGACTGAAGCTTTCTTT

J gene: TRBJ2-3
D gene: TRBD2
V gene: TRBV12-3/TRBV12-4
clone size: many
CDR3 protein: CASSFQRGGDTQYF
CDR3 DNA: TGTGCCAGCAGTTTTCAGCGGGGGGGAGATACGCAGTATTTT

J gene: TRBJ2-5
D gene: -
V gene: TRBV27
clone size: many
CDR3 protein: CASSRRDGQETQYF
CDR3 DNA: TGTGCCAGCAGTCGCCGGGACGGTCAAGAGACCCAGTACTTC

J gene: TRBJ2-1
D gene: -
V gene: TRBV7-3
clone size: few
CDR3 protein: CASSLTAPNEQFF
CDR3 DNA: TGTGCCAGCAGCTTAACGGCGCCCAATGAGCAGTTCTTC

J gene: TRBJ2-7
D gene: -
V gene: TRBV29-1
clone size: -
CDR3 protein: CSVEGPAPYEQYF
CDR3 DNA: TGCAGCGTTGAAGGTCCGGCCCCTTACGAGCAGTACTTC

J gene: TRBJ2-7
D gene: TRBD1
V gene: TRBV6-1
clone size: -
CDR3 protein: CATPEGTGESEQYF
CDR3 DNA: TGTGCCACCCCCGAAGGGACAGGGGAATCCGAGCAGTACTTC

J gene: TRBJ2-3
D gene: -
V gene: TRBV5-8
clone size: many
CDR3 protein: CASSPQYF
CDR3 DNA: TGTGCCAGCAGCCCGCAGTATTTT

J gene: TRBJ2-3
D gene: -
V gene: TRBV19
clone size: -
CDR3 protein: CASSSRPTDTQYF
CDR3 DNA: TGTGCCAGTAGTTCACGACCCACAGATACGCAGTATTTT

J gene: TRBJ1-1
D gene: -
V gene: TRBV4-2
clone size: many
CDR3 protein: CASSQDRRGSYTEAFF
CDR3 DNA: TGTGCCAGCAGCCAAGATCGGAGGGGATCTTACACTGAAGCTTTCTTT

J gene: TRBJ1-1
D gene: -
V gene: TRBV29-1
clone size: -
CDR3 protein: CSVPTVNTEAFF
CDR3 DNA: TGCAGCGTGCCCACAGTGAACACTGAAGCTTTCTTT

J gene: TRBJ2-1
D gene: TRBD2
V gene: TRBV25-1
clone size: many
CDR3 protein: CASKGIAGASYNEQFF
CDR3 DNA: TGTGCCAGCAAGGGGATAGCGGGGGCCTCCTACAATGAGCAGTTCTTC

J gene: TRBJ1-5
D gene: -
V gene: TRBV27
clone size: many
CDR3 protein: CASSWTDSNQPQHF
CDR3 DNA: TGTGCCAGCAGTTGGACGGATAGCAATCAGCCCCAGCATTTT

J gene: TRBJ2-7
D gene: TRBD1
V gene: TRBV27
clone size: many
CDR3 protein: CASSALPGQGTHEQYF
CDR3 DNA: TGTGCCAGCTCCGCTTTACCGGGACAGGGAACCCACGAGCAGTACTTC

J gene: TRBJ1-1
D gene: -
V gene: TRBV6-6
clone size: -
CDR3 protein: CASSYKGNNEAFF
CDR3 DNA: TGTGCCAGCAGTTACAAGGGAAACAATGAAGCTTTCTTT

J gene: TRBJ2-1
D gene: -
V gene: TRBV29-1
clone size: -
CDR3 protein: CSVERQGRYSEQFF
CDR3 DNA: TGCAGCGTTGAGAGGCAGGGACGTTACAGTGAGCAGTTCTTC

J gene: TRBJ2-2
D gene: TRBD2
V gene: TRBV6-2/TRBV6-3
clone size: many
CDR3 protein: CASSYFGTSGSTGELFF
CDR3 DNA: TGTGCCAGCAGTTACTTTGGGACTAGCGGGAGTACCGGGGAGCTGTTTTTT

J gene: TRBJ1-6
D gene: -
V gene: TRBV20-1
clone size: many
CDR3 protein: CSAGDGYNSPLHF
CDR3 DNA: TGCAGTGCTGGGGACGGATATAATTCACCCCTCCACTTT

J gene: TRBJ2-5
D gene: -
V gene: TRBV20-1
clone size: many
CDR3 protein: CSARAGWKETQYF
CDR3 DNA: TGCAGTGCTAGGGCGGGATGGAAAGAGACCCAGTACTTC

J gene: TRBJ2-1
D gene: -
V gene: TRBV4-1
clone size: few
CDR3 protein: CASSQDQSTRSSYNEQFF
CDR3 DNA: TGCGCCAGCAGCCAAGATCAAAGTACGCGCAGCTCCTACAATGAGCAGTTCTTC

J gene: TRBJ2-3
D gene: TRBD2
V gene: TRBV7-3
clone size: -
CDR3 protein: CASSLGLAGDFTDTQYF
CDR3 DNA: TGTGCCAGCAGCCTTGGACTAGCGGGAGACTTCACAGATACGCAGTATTTT

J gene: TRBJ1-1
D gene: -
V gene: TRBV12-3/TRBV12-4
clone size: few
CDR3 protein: CASSSGGISTEAFF
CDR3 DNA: TGTGCCAGCAGTTCGGGAGGGATCAGCACTGAAGCTTTCTTT

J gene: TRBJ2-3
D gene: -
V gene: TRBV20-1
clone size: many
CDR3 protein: CSARPHSGGTDTQYF
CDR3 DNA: TGCAGTGCTAGACCCCACAGCGGAGGGACAGATACGCAGTATTTT

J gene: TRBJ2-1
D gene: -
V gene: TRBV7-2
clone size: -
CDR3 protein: CASRGRSSYDEQFF
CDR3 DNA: TGTGCCAGCAGAGGGCGGAGCTCCTACGATGAGCAGTTCTTT

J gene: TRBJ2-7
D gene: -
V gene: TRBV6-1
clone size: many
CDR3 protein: CASLPGHLYEQYF
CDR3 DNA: TGTGCCAGCCTACCGGGACACTTGTACGAGCAGTACTTC

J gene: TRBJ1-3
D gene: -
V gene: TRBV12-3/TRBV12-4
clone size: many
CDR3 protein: CASSFNRHNIRGGDTIYF
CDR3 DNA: TGTGCCAGCAGTTTCAACAGGCATAATATTCGTGGAGGGGACACCATATATTTT

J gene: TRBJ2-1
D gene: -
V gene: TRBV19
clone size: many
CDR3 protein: CASTKGLSEQFF
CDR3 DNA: TGTGCCAGTACCAAGGGGCTCTCAGAGCAGTTCTTC

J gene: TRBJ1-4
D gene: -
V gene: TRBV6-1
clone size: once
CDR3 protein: CASMGVEKLFF
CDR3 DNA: TGTGCCAGCATGGGGGTCGAAAAACTGTTTTTT